This T cell receptor (beta chain) was captured by sequencing in a study of cytomegalovirus exposure and HLA in healthy donors. A multiplex PCR was run with 60 Vbeta primers and 13 Jbeta primers. The table came from immunoSEQ multiplex PCR; TCRdb's copy has only in-frame clones and leaves some out. Of about 210,000 clones in the sample, approximately 80% were seen once. Trimming took 6 bases from V and 3 from J, leaving 12 bases between them. CDR1 and CDR2 from the germline V gene are MNHNY and SVGAGI (reference sequence). CDR3 length: 14 amino acids. Sequenced input: PBMCs. The sequence was obtained from a man aged 25-45 years in good health and CMV-seronegative. V gene TRBV6-6 combines with J gene TRBJ2-1, with D tentatively TRBD1 (6 bases). CDR3 coding DNA: TGTGCCAGCAGCCCAGGACAGAACTACAATGAGCAGTTCTTC. Encoded protein: CASSPGQNYNEQFF.